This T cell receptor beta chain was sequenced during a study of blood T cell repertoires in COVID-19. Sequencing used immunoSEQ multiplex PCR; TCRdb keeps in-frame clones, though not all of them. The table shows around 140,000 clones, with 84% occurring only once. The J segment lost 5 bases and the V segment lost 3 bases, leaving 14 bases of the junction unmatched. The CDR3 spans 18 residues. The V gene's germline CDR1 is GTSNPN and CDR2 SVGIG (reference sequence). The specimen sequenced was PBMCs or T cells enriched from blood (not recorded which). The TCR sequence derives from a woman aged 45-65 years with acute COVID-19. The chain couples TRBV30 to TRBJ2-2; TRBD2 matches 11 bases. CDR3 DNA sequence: TGTGCCTGGAGCCACCCGGTTATAGCGGGAGGGCCTACCGGGGAGCTGTTTTTT. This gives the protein CAWSHPVIAGGPTGELFF. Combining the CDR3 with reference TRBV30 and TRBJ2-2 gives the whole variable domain SQTIHQWPATLVQPVGSPLSLECTVEGTSNPNLYWYRQAAGRGLQLLFYSVGIGQISSEVPQNLSASRPQDRQFILSSKKLLLSDSGFYLCAWSHPVIAGGPTGELFFGEGSRLTVL.